This T cell receptor beta chain stems from a study of blood T cell repertoires in COVID-19. Whole-study context: PBMCs, B-cell-depleted T cells, or T cells were the source of the cDNA or gDNA that made up the material.

Here immunoSEQ multiplex PCR was the method, and the copy in TCRdb shows in-frame clones only, minus some. The table includes a few hundred thousand clones, approximately 80% detected once. V was cut by 4 bases and J by 6 bases, with 13 bases left in between. Per the germline V gene, CDR1 is MGHRA and CDR2 is YSYEKL. The CDR3 extends over 14 amino acids. Self-reported history from a screening survey and questionnaire set each donor's cohort. Sequencing was performed on PBMCs or T cells enriched from blood (not recorded which). This sequence joins TRBV4-1 and TRBJ1-5; TRBD1 is a possible D gene (6 bases). This sequence was found in a middle-aged man who had recovered from COVID-19. The CDR3 region has the DNA TGCGCCAGCAGCCCGGCAGGGGTTGGTCAGCCCCAGCATTTT. It encodes CASSPAGVGQPQHF.